This T cell receptor (beta chain) is drawn from a study of blood T cells in healthy people across ages. There are many counts of this clonotype. As yet, its antigen is unknown. Trimming removed 3 bases at V and 11 bases at J, with 14 bases between. Germline CDR1 is SGHRS and CDR2 is YFSETQ. The length of the CDR3 is 12 residues. A sample-barcoded 5' primer and a J-beta primer mix were used in a second PCR of about 6 to 11 cycles. TCRdb used MiXCR to reprocess the 5' RACE reads, holding one entry per CDR3 protein. The sample holds just under 900,000 distinct CDR3 sequences, around 30% seen once. Findings of the study overall: Both naive CD4+ cell counts and diversity were greater in long-lived donors than in aged donors.

What was sequenced was blood. The genes are TRBV5-1 and TRBJ1-2, with D possibly matching TRBD1 (5 bases). This receptor was obtained from an elderly woman in good health. CDR3 nucleotide sequence: TGCGCCAGCAGCTCCTGGGACGGGGGTTACACCTTC. Amino acids: CASSSWDGGYTF.